The rows below give T cell receptor beta chains drawn from one sample of a study of T cells expressing NK-cell markers. No DNA is given; TCRdb re-called the 5' RACE reads and lists each CDR3 protein once. The sample table sets out 350,000 to 400,000 distinct CDR3 sequences. The sample taken for sequencing was blood T cells: a sorted CD56 or NKG2C T cell subset, CD4+ or CD8+ T cells, or bulk PBMC T cells (not recorded which). All receptors derive from a woman between 45 and 60 years old in good health. CDR3s include the opening cysteine and the closing phenylalanine or tryptophan.

V gene: TRBV7-8; J gene: TRBJ2-2; CDR3 protein: CASRKFGTSGPRGGELFF
V gene: TRBV3-1; J gene: TRBJ1-2; CDR3 protein: CASSQTLLRGGGYTF
V gene: TRBV5-1; J gene: TRBJ2-4; CDR3 protein: CASSYGLEANIQYF
V gene: TRBV20-1; J gene: TRBJ2-3; CDR3 protein: CSARVVTSGTTDTQYF
V gene: TRBV24-1; J gene: TRBJ2-1; CDR3 protein: CATSEPRGGSYNEQFF
V gene: TRBV5-1; J gene: TRBJ2-7; CDR3 protein: CASKGNSYEQYF
V gene: TRBV29-1; J gene: TRBJ2-7; CDR3 protein: CSVSPGGNEQYF
V gene: TRBV12-3/TRBV12-4; J gene: TRBJ1-1; CDR3 protein: CASSFPRTAMNTEAFF
V gene: TRBV11-2; J gene: TRBJ2-5; CDR3 protein: CASSETSGSETQYF
V gene: TRBV19; J gene: TRBJ1-5; CDR3 protein: CASSALRGLLPQHF
V gene: TRBV29-1; J gene: TRBJ2-1; CDR3 protein: CSARAISYNEQFF
V gene: TRBV30; J gene: TRBJ2-3; CDR3 protein: CAWRGLLNGDTQYF
V gene: TRBV19; J gene: TRBJ2-1; CDR3 protein: CASSIVASGNEQFF
V gene: TRBV5-1; J gene: TRBJ2-2; CDR3 protein: CASRTGGNTGELFF
V gene: TRBV4-1; J gene: TRBJ2-3; CDR3 protein: CASSQDTADTQYF
V gene: TRBV5-1; J gene: TRBJ2-1; CDR3 protein: CASRDSAGVAEQFF
V gene: TRBV3-1; J gene: TRBJ2-2; CDR3 protein: CASSRVAGGASTGELFF
V gene: TRBV20-1; J gene: TRBJ2-3; CDR3 protein: CSARRRDRVVADTQYF
V gene: TRBV6-1; J gene: TRBJ1-5; CDR3 protein: CASSPQGTGTQHF
V gene: TRBV11-3; J gene: TRBJ1-1; CDR3 protein: CASSLAPAVETEAFF
V gene: TRBV29-1; J gene: TRBJ2-3; CDR3 protein: CSVRARSDTQYF
V gene: TRBV11-2; J gene: TRBJ2-6; CDR3 protein: CASSFGGAGANVLTF
V gene: TRBV15; J gene: TRBJ1-2; CDR3 protein: CATSRERSRGYTF
V gene: TRBV6-6; J gene: TRBJ2-3; CDR3 protein: CASRAGVQGDTQYF